This T cell receptor beta chain was found in a study of tumor-infiltrating lymphocytes in primary liver carcinoma. Study overall: Tumors were staged T1-T3 N0M0 and measured roughly 4.2 to 10 cm across. Productive TCRbeta reads per sample were roughly 3.5 to 8 million, not differing by tissue.

Making TCR beta cDNA involved around 510 ng total RNA and a constant-region primer. Libraries of TCR beta came from three nested multiplex PCR rounds with slightly modified ARM-PCR. TRBV1-TRBV30 forward and Cbeta reverse primers drove the first two roughly 10-cycle rounds. TCRdb used MiXCR to reprocess the multiplex PCR reads, holding one entry per CDR3 protein. The sample records fewer than 250,000 distinct CDR3 sequences, 85% being singletons. Germline lookup yields CDR1 MNHNS and CDR2 SASEGT. CDR3 length equals 15 residues. Co-extraction yielded RNA and DNA from roughly 20-30 mg of unsorted bulk tissue. All patients had surgically resected primary liver carcinoma. Patients carried chronic HBV infection without prior treatment. On this clonotype: It is likely a read error, because the conserved phenylalanine at the end of the CDR3 is missing.

The chain carries TRBV6-1 and TRBJ2-1; 8 bases map to TRBD1. The sequence was collected from a man aged 40-50 years with primary liver carcinoma and hepatitis B virus infection. Specimen: tumor tissue from primary liver carcinoma. The CDR3: CASSGDRRFSNEQFY. The CDR3 coding sequence is TGTGCCAGTAGTGGGGACAGGCGGTTTAGCAATGAGCAGTTCTAC.